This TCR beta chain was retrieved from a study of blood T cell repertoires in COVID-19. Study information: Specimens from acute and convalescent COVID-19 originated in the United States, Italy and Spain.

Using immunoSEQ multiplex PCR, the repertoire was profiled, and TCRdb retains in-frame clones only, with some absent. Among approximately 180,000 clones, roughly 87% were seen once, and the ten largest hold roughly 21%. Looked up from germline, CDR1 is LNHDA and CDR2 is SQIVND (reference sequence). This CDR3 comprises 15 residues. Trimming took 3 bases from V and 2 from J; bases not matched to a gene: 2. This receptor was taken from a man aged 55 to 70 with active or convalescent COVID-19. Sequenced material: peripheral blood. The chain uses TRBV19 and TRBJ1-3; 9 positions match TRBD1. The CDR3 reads CASSITGGAGNTIYF. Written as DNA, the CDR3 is TGTGCCAGTAGTATTACAGGGGGCGCTGGAAACACCATATATTTT. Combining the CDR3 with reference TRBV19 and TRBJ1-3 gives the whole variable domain DGGITQSPKYLFRKEGQNVTLSCEQNLNHDAMYWYRQDPGQGLRLIYYSQIVNDFQKGDIAEGYSVSREKKESFPLTVTSAQKNPTAFYLCASSITGGAGNTIYFGEGSWLTVV.